Below, 4 T cell receptor beta chains from the same sample are listed, as sequenced in a study of CD8 T cells in Susac syndrome (dated by TCRdb to the late 2010s). Libraries came from the immunoSEQ multiplex PCR assay. RNA was extracted using the RNeasy kit, and roughly 0.5 to 1 ug of the RNA was reverse transcribed with random hexamers. TCRdb reanalyzed the raw reads on its own, using fastp at Q25 for trimming and MiXCR for clone calling, and kept in-frame beta chains. Rows are combined by CDR3 protein, so each entry shows the most common genes and DNA. The sample yields under 110,000 distinct CDR3 sequences; around 94% were counted once. Over 0.4% of the sample belongs to the ten largest clones. Sequencing was done on a sample of CD8+ T cells from PBMCs. The receptors derive from a human donor with Susac syndrome.

V and J are TRBV6-4 and TRBJ2-5; 9 positions match TRBD2. The J segment lost 1 base and the V segment lost 3 bases, leaving 3 bases of the junction unmatched. This CDR3 comprises 15 residues. The germline gives CDR1 MRHNA, CDR2 SNTAGT. The CDR3 DNA reads as TGTGCCAGCAGTGAAGTAGCGGGGGCCCAAGAGACCCAGTACTTC. Amino acids: CASSEVAGAQETQYF.

V and J are TRBV14 and TRBJ2-3, with D unresolved. This CDR3 comprises 14 residues. With 1 base removed from V and 2 bases from J, the gap between germline ends came to 7 bases. Germline lookup yields CDR1 SGHDN and CDR2 FVKESK. The CDR3 sequence: CASSQGGSTDTQYF. CDR3 DNA sequence: TGTGCCAGCAGCCAAGGAGGATCCACAGATACGCAGTATTTT. Looking up the rest from reference TRBV14 and TRBJ2-3 gives the full variable domain: EAGVTQFPSHSVIEKGQTVTLRCDPISGHDNLYWYRRVMGKEIKFLLHFVKESKQDESGMPNNRFLAERTGGTYSTLKVQPAELEDSGVYFCASSQGGSTDTQYFGPGTRLTVL.

In its sample, this clonotype was seen a few times. The rearrangement uses TRBV3-1 and TRBJ2-7, with TRBD1 as a possible D gene (5 bases). The CDR3 is made up of 13 amino acids. Germline V gene data show CDR1 as LGHDT and CDR2 as YNNKEL (reference sequence). V was trimmed by 4 bases and J by 3 bases, leaving 10 bases between them. The CDR3 DNA reads TGTGCCAGCAGCCCGTCCGACAGCTACGAGCAGTACTTC. Translated, it gives CASSPSDSYEQYF.

The chain joins TRBV29-1 to TRBJ2-1, with D maybe TRBD1 (5 bases). The CDR3 has 14 amino acids. Trimming stripped 4 bases from V and 0 bases from J, with 10 bases between. Germline CDR1 and CDR2: SQVTM and ANQGSEA. The DNA of the CDR3 is TGCAGCGTTGGACGAGACAGCTCCTACAATGAGCAGTTCTTC. This encodes CSVGRDSSYNEQFF.